A selection of T cell receptor beta chains follows, all from one sample in a study of vaccination effects on CD4 cells after COVID-19. The antigens these receptors bind are not known. Assay used: immunoSEQ multiplex PCR; TCRdb lists only in-frame clones, some missing. In the table there are 20,000 to 30,000 clones, almost 80% of which are singletons. The sample consisted of CD4+ T cells from PBMCs cultured with SARS-CoV-2 spike peptides, taken after COVID-19 vaccination. Receptor source: a human donor who received a COVID-19 vaccine. Some clones in this sample may be carry-over from other donors' samples. Both conserved end residues are part of each CDR3. The D gene is left open where the match is weak. For some rows the clone size is stated as once, few or many, or as a class when expanded; others skip it.

TRBV6-6	.	TRBD1	TRBJ1-3	CASSLSTGGVGNTIYF	TGTGCCAGCAGTCTATCGACAGGGGGCGTTGGAAACACCATATATTTT
TRBV5-6	.	TRBD1	TRBJ1-4	CASSRGQSIELFF	TGTGCCAGCAGCAGGGGACAGTCTATAGAACTGTTTTTT
TRBV10-2	.	.	TRBJ2-1	CASRGGVYNEQFF	TGCGCCAGCCGCGGGGGCGTCTACAATGAGCAGTTCTTC
TRBV4-1	.	TRBD1	TRBJ1-6	CASSQDYYGTAGNPLHF	TGCGCCAGCAGCCAAGACTATTATGGGACAGCGGGTAATCCCCTCCACTTT
TRBV5-1	.	.	TRBJ2-1	CASSSRGSYNEQFF	TGCGCCAGCAGCTCTCGGGGCTCCTACAATGAGCAGTTCTTC
TRBV6-2/TRBV6-3	.	.	TRBJ2-2	CASSPGVNTGELFF	TGTGCCAGCAGTCCGGGGGTGAACACCGGGGAGCTGTTTTTT
TRBV28	.	TRBD2	TRBJ2-5	CASSLPLAGVETQYF	TGTGCCAGCAGTTTACCCCTGGCGGGGGTGGAGACCCAGTACTTC
TRBV11-1	.	.	TRBJ1-2	CASSRASTGNYGYTF	TGTGCCAGCAGCCGAGCATCGACAGGAAACTATGGCTACACCTTC
TRBV6-5	.	.	TRBJ1-5	CASIFYEDSNQPQHF	TGTGCCAGCATCTTTTATGAGGATAGCAATCAGCCCCAGCATTTT
TRBV6-2/TRBV6-3	.	TRBD2	TRBJ2-4	CASSYVAGGVLAKNIQYF	TGTGCCAGCAGTTACGTAGCGGGGGGGGTACTAGCCAAAAACATTCAGTACTTC
TRBV18	.	TRBD1	TRBJ2-1	CASSPLQGDEQFF	TGTGCCAGCTCACCACTTCAGGGGGATGAGCAGTTCTTC
TRBV5-1	.	.	TRBJ2-3	CASSLRVDPVGTQYF	TGCGCCAGCAGCTTGAGGGTAGATCCGGTCGGGACGCAGTATTTT
TRBV24-1	.	TRBD2	TRBJ2-1	CATSDPTSGTGNEQFF	TGTGCCACCAGTGACCCCACTAGCGGGACTGGCAATGAGCAGTTCTTC
TRBV18	.	.	TRBJ1-4	CASSPRRNYEKLFF	TGTGCCAGCTCACCACGACGGAATTACGAAAAACTGTTTTTT
TRBV5-1	.	.	TRBJ1-6	CASSLTGGDTGSPLHF	TGCGCCAGCAGCTTGACCGGAGGGGACACTGGTTCACCCCTCCACTTT
TRBV12-3/TRBV12-4	.	.	TRBJ1-2	CASRPGADYGYTF	TGTGCCAGCAGACCAGGGGCAGACTATGGCTACACCTTC
TRBV15	.	.	TRBJ2-3	CATSARQDRTDTQYF	TGTGCCACCAGCGCGCGACAGGATCGGACAGATACGCAGTATTTT
TRBV6-1	.	.	TRBJ1-2	CASSEGGTNYGYTF	TGTGCCAGCAGTGAAGGGGGGACTAACTATGGCTACACCTTC
TRBV19	.	.	TRBJ2-5	CASGFLETQYF	TGTGCCAGTGGGTTTCTAGAGACCCAGTACTTC
TRBV5-4	once	.	TRBJ1-2	CASSLREAYGYTF	TGTGCCAGCAGCCTGAGGGAGGCCTATGGCTACACCTTC
TRBV19	.	TRBD1	TRBJ1-6	CASSQPGTGGRNSPLHF	TGTGCCAGTAGCCAACCCGGGACAGGGGGGCGTAATTCACCCCTCCACTTT
TRBV6-5	.	TRBD1	TRBJ1-2	CASSTTGPIYGYTF	TGTGCCAGCAGCACGACAGGGCCGATCTATGGCTACACCTTC
TRBV27	.	.	TRBJ2-6	CASSLGMARVGSGANVLTF	TGTGCCAGCAGTTTAGGAATGGCCAGGGTGGGGTCTGGGGCCAACGTCCTGACTTTC
TRBV12-5	.	.	TRBJ2-5	CASGSIGVAETQYF	TGTGCTAGTGGTTCTATAGGGGTCGCGGAGACCCAGTACTTC
TRBV6-1	.	.	TRBJ2-5	CASSEVGFSDKRPQYF	TGTGCCAGCAGTGAAGTGGGGTTTTCGGACAAGAGACCCCAGTACTTC
TRBV5-6	.	.	TRBJ2-3	CASSLTGSQYF	TGTGCCAGCAGCCTCACAGGGTCCCAGTATTTT
TRBV18	.	.	TRBJ2-3	CASSPLDRAEGDTQYF	TGTGCCAGCTCACCATTAGATAGGGCTGAAGGAGATACGCAGTATTTT
TRBV2	.	.	TRBJ2-3	CASRIGGSTDTQYF	TGTGCCAGCCGAATAGGGGGAAGCACAGATACGCAGTATTTT
TRBV19	.	.	TRBJ1-1	CASAQFGGNTEAFF	TGTGCCTCAGCCCAGTTTGGGGGGAACACTGAAGCTTTCTTT
TRBV6-6	.	.	TRBJ1-6	CASSLVDPTLYSYNSPLHF	TGTGCCAGCAGTCTAGTTGACCCTACCCTCTACTCCTATAATTCACCCCTCCACTTT
TRBV12-5	.	TRBD1	TRBJ1-5	CASGLWVQGAGGSNQPQHF	TGTGCTAGTGGTTTGTGGGTGCAGGGGGCAGGAGGTAGCAATCAGCCCCAGCATTTT
TRBV5-1	.	.	TRBJ1-4	CASSLSGTPTNEKLFF	TGCGCCAGCAGCCTTAGCGGGACCCCAACTAATGAAAAACTGTTTTTT
TRBV5-1	.	TRBD2	TRBJ2-1	CASSHLMSGENNEQFF	TGCGCCAGCAGCCACTTGATGAGCGGGGAAAACAATGAGCAGTTCTTC
TRBV19	.	TRBD2	TRBJ2-1	CASSEWTSGGNEQFF	TGTGCCAGTAGTGAGTGGACTAGCGGGGGGAATGAGCAGTTCTTC
TRBV5-6	once	.	TRBJ1-5	CASSLRGTSNQPQHF	TGTGCCAGCAGCTTGCGAGGGACGAGCAATCAGCCCCAGCATTTT
TRBV19	.	TRBD2	TRBJ2-1	CASSHKGLAGDQYNDNEQFF	TGTGCCAGTAGTCACAAGGGACTAGCGGGGGACCAATACAATGACAATGAGCAGTTCTTC
TRBV5-6	.	TRBD2	TRBJ2-1	CASSLVGGGANNEQFF	TGTGCCAGCAGCTTGGTGGGCGGGGGGGCCAACAATGAGCAGTTCTTC
TRBV6-5	.	.	TRBJ1-1	CASTLSRGTEAFF	TGTGCCAGCACGTTGTCCAGGGGCACTGAAGCTTTCTTT
TRBV6-2/TRBV6-3	.	.	TRBJ1-1	CASSSRLGNTEAFF	TGTGCCAGCAGCTCCCGGCTCGGGAACACTGAAGCTTTCTTT
TRBV6-5	few	.	TRBJ1-1	CASSYSSGRMNTEAFF	TGTGCCAGCAGTTACTCGTCTGGCAGAATGAACACTGAAGCTTTCTTT
TRBV4-1	.	.	TRBJ1-2	CASSQDSSYGYTF	TGCGCCAGCAGCCAAGATTCTAGCTATGGCTACACCTTC
TRBV5-1	.	.	TRBJ1-1	CASSLVPGLDTEAFF	TGCGCCAGCAGCTTGGTTCCGGGCTTGGACACTGAAGCTTTCTTT
TRBV11-1	.	.	TRBJ1-1	CASSSYSRGTEAFF	TGTGCCAGCAGCTCCTACAGCCGGGGCACTGAAGCTTTCTTT
TRBV19	.	TRBD1	TRBJ1-2	CASSISRVGQPLGYGYTF	TGTGCCAGTAGTATATCAAGGGTGGGACAGCCGCTCGGCTATGGCTACACCTTC
TRBV9	.	.	TRBJ2-3	CASSVGLGAGSPHSTDTQYF	TGTGCCAGCAGCGTAGGTCTCGGGGCAGGGAGCCCTCATAGCACAGATACGCAGTATTTT
TRBV19	.	TRBD1	TRBJ1-5	CASSIRQGGNQPQHF	TGTGCCAGTAGTATACGACAGGGTGGCAATCAGCCCCAGCATTTT
TRBV6-2/TRBV6-3	.	.	TRBJ2-6	CASSTHSGANVLTF	TGTGCCAGCAGTACTCACTCTGGGGCCAACGTCCTGACTTTC
TRBV5-6	.	.	TRBJ2-3	CASSLFIGGSTDTQYF	TGTGCCAGCAGCTTGTTTATTGGTGGTAGCACAGATACGCAGTATTTT
TRBV6-1	.	.	TRBJ2-2	CASSERLGAPGELFF	TGTGCCAGCAGTGAAAGGTTGGGGGCCCCCGGGGAGCTGTTTTTT
TRBV5-1	.	TRBD2	TRBJ2-2	CASSFSGGGNTGELFF	TGCGCCAGCAGCTTCAGCGGGGGCGGGAACACCGGGGAGCTGTTTTTT
TRBV29-1	.	.	TRBJ2-3	CSVEGLAEKGPDTQYF	TGCAGCGTTGAGGGCTTAGCGGAAAAAGGACCAGATACGCAGTATTTT